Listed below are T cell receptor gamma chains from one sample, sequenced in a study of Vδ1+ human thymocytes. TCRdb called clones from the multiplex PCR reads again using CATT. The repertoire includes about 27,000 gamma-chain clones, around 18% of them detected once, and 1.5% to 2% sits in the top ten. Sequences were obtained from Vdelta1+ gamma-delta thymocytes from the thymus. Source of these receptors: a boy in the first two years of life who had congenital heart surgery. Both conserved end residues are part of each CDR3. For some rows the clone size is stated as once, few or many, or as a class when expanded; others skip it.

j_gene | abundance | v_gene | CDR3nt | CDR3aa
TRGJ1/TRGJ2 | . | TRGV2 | TGTGCCACCTGGGACGGCGGGAAGAAACTCTTT | CATWDGGKKLF
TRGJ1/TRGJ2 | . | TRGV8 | TGTGCCACCTGGGATAGCCTTAAGAATTATTATAAGAAACTCTTT | CATWDSLKNYYKKLF
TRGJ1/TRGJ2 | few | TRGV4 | TGTGCCACCTGGGCCGTCCGACAGAATTATTATAAGAAACTCTTT | CATWAVRQNYYKKLF
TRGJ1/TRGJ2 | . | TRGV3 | TGTGCCACCTGGGACACCCATTATTATAAGAAACTCTTC | CATWDTHYYKKLF
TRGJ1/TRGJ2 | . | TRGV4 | TGTGCCACCTGGGCCCGACGGTATAAGAAACTCTTT | CATWARRYKKLF
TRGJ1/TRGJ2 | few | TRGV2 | TGTGCCACCTGGGACGGGTTGAATTATTATAAGAAACTCTTT | CATWDGLNYYKKLF
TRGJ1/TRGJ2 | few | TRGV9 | TGTGCCTTGTGGGAGGCTACGTATTATAAGAAACTCTTT | CALWEATYYKKLF
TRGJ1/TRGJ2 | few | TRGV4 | TGTGCCACCTGGGATGGGGGCCATTATTATAAGAAACTCTTT | CATWDGGHYYKKLF
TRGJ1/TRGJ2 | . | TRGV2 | TGTGCCACCTGGGGCGGGCGGTCTGTGGATTATAAGAAACTCTTT | CATWGGRSVDYKKLF
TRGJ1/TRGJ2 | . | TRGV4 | TGTGCCACCTGGATGGGGAATTATTATAAGAAACTCTTT | CATWMGNYYKKLF
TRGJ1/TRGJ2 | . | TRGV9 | TGTGCCTTGTGGGAGTCCCCTCGGGGGAAACTCTTT | CALWESPRGKLF
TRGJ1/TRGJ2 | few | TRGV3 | TGTGCCACCTGGGCTCGGGCGCGGTATAAGAAACTCTTT | CATWARARYKKLF
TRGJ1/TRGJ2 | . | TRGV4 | TGTGCCACCTGGGATGAGGAGCCCGATTATAAGAAACTCTTT | CATWDEEPDYKKLF
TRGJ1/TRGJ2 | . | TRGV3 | TGTGCCACCTGGGACATTTGGAGCGGCCTTGGACCAGAATATAAGAAACTCTTT | CATWDIWSGLGPEYKKLF
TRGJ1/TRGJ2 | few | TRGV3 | TGTGCCACCTGGAGAACTTATAATAAGAAACTCTTT | CATWRTYNKKLF
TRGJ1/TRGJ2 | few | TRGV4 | TGTGCCACCTGGGATGGGCTTTTTTGGTATAAGAAACTCTTT | CATWDGLFWYKKLF
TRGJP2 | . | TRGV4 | TGTGCCACCTGGGATATATCTCGTAGTGATTGGATCAAGACGTTT | CATWDISRSDWIKTF
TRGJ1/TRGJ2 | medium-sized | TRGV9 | TGTGCCTTGTGGGAGATCGTTAAGAAACTCTTT | CALWEIVKKLF
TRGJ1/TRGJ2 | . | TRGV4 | TGTGCCACCTGGGTCCCCCTCACGAATTATTATAAGAAACTCTTT | CATWVPLTNYYKKLF
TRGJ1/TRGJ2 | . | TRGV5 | TGTGCCACCTGGGACAGGCTTGGGGAGTATTATAAGAAACTCTTT | CATWDRLGEYYKKLF
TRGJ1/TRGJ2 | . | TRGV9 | TGTGCCTTGTGGGAGGTATTAAATTATAAGAAACTCTTT | CALWEVLNYKKLF
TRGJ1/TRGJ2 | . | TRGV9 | TGTGCCTTGTGGGAGGTGCATGGGATTTGCTATAAGAAACTCTTT | CALWEVHGICYKKLF
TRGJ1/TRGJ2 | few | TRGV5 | TGTGCCACCTGGGACAGGCCAAAGGGGTATAAGAAACTCTTT | CATWDRPKGYKKLF
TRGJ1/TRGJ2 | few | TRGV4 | TGTGCCACCTGGCCACGCCATTATTATAAGAAACTCTTT | CATWPRHYYKKLF
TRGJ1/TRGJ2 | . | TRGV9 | TGTGCCTTGTGGGAGCCCCGGGGCGGGAAACTCTTT | CALWEPRGGKLF
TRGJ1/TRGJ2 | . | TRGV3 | TGTGCCACCTGGGACAGTTGGAATTATTATAAGAAACTCTTT | CATWDSWNYYKKLF
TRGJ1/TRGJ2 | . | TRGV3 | TGTGCCACCTGGGACAGGCATGGTAAGAAACTCTTT | CATWDRHGKKLF
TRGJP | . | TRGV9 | TGCGCCTCGTGGGAGGTGCAGTTAGAGTTGGGCAAAAAAATCAAGGTATTT | CASWEVQLELGKKIKVF
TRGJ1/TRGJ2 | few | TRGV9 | TGTGCCTTGTGGGAGGCACTTCATAAGAAACTCTTT | CALWEALHKKLF
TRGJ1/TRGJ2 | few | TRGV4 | TGTGCCACCTGGATGAATTATAAGAAACTCTTT | CATWMNYKKLF
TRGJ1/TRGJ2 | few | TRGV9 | TGTGCCTTGTGGGAGGTGTGGTCCTTCTGGAAACTCTTT | CALWEVWSFWKLF
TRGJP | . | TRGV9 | TGTGCCTTGTGGGAGGTGCCGTGGGAGTTGGGCAAAAAAATCAAGGTATTT | CALWEVPWELGKKIKVF